These T cell receptor beta chains were read from a single sample in a study of cytomegalovirus exposure and HLA in healthy donors. Profiled with immunoSEQ multiplex PCR; TCRdb holds only in-frame clones, not every one. The table lists about 160,000 clones, 82% of them singletons. Material: PBMCs. These receptor sequences come from a girl under 18 in good health and CMV-seropositive. CDR3s leave out the opening cysteine and the closing phenylalanine or tryptophan.

TRBV27	TRBJ1-5	ASSTTGSNQPQH
TRBV18	TRBJ2-2	ASSPTGSNTGELF
TRBV7-2	TRBJ2-3	ASSPPGGDTQY
TRBV5-4	TRBJ2-2	ASSFGRDLGELF
TRBV5-1	TRBJ2-2	ASSLGRANTGELF
TRBV7-6	TRBJ2-5	ASSLFARETQY
TRBV5-1	TRBJ2-1	ASSLESTIGYNEQF
TRBV7-2	TRBJ2-1	ASSLMGLAGGDEQF
TRBV30	TRBJ1-2	AWSRRGLPNYGYT
TRBV6-6	TRBJ2-2	ASRPYESGFTGELF
TRBV28	TRBJ2-7	ASSGRVNEQY
TRBV7-9	TRBJ2-5	SSSFAASGGQETQY
TRBV28	TRBJ1-1	ASSSPGTDEAF
TRBV9	TRBJ2-2	ASSGPGTVFTGELF
TRBV5-1	TRBJ2-7	ASSITGTRYYEQY
TRBV7-2	TRBJ2-3	ASSLYVGLAGASTDTQY
TRBV28	TRBJ2-7	ASSRPAGMYEQY
TRBV4-1	TRBJ2-5	ASSQDEGRETQY
TRBV4-3	TRBJ2-3	ASSLRLAGGRDTQY
TRBV14	TRBJ2-7	ASSQVVGQGFDEQY
TRBV30	TRBJ2-7	AWSSGTGTREQY
TRBV30	TRBJ1-5	AWTGGINQPQH
TRBV27	TRBJ2-4	ASSLWAGGPFIQY
TRBV19	TRBJ2-7	ASSIGTSYEQY
TRBV4-2	TRBJ1-1	ASSQDRETEAF
TRBV2	TRBJ1-1	ASRETGRNTEAF
TRBV7-2	TRBJ1-2	ASSLAGLPGDGYT
TRBV6-6	TRBJ2-7	ASSYRASGSTYEQY
TRBV5-6	TRBJ2-3	ASSLPGLSTDTQY
TRBV7-9	TRBJ2-7	ASSFGGSSYEQY
TRBV18	TRBJ1-1	ASSPNLKTGTREMNTEAF
TRBV30	TRBJ1-1	AWSVRLGDTEAF
TRBV28	TRBJ1-3	ASLDRGGGNTIY
TRBV7-6	TRBJ2-3	ASSPGQVTDTQY
TRBV23-1	TRBJ1-4	ASSQPRYGASTNEKLF
TRBV5-6	TRBJ1-2	ASSLGTTAGYT
TRBV15	TRBJ2-1	ATSKEEQF
TRBV5-1	TRBJ1-2	ASSLGQGAEFGYT
TRBV7-2	TRBJ1-4	ASSRIGTGNEKLF
TRBV6-5	TRBJ1-2	ASTLSGASNYGYT
TRBV6-5	TRBJ2-7	ASSPGLEGSYEQY
TRBV28	TRBJ2-1	ASSLYRGSYNEQF
TRBV25-1	TRBJ2-1	ASSGPGGDEQF
TRBV5-1	TRBJ1-2	ASSLASGRRNYGYT
TRBV5-1	TRBJ2-1	ASSHWGTSEYNEQF
TRBV28	TRBJ2-7	ASSGGQGDYEQY